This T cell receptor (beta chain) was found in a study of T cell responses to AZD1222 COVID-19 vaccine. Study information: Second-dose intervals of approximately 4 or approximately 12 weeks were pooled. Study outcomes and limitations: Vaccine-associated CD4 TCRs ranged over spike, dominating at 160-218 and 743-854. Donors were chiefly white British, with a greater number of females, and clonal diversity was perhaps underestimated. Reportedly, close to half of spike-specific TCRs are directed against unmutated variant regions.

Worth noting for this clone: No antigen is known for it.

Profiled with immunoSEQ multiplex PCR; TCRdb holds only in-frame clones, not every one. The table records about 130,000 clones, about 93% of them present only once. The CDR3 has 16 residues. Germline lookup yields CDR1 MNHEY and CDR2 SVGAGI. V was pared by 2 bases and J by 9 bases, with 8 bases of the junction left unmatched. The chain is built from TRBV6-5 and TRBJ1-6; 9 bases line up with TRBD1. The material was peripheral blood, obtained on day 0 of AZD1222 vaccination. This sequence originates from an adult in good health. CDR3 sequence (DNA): TGTGCCAGCAGTTACCTGGGACAGGGAGTTGGTTCACCCCTCCACTTT. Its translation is CASSYLGQGVGSPLHF.